Listed below are T cell receptor beta chains from one sample, sequenced in a study of identical twins. MiXCR, applied by TCRdb to the 5' RACE reads, yields one record per CDR3 protein. The data show around 280,000 distinct CDR3 sequences, approximately 8% seen once. These data were also reused for a study on yellow fever vaccine responses in identical twins.

What was sequenced was memory (CD45RO+) T cells sorted from blood. The receptors were sampled from a woman aged 18-29 years in good health. The CDR3 runs from the conserved cysteine through the conserved F or W.

CDR3 protein	V gene	CDR3 length
CASSSSGSTYNEQFF	TRBV11-1	15
CASSETADSGANVLTF	TRBV6-4	16
CASSGPSGDTQYF	TRBV11-2	13
CASSEGEDNEQFF	TRBV6-4	13
CASSPQLSGNTIYF	TRBV11-2	14
CASSLKSARRPTDTQYF	TRBV11-2	17
CASSYRGITHNEQFF	TRBV6-5	15
CASTVRDSYGYTF	TRBV2	13
CASTSGDQPQHF	TRBV7-9	12
CASMPGPELTTQYF	TRBV6-4	14
CSASRGAAETEAFF	TRBV20-1	14
CASSLYVGSLAKGDTQYF	TRBV11-1	18
CASSSIWQGQTYEQYF	TRBV11-3	16
CASSLPGRVGSTGELFF	TRBV5-1	17
CASSLRGGFGAQNYEQYF	TRBV19	18
CASSLMDTGNSPLHF	TRBV12-3/TRBV12-4	15
CASSSSNYGYTF	TRBV7-9	12
CASSEASGGPETQYF	TRBV6-1	15
CCARDRASGIGTNEQFF	TRBV20-1	17
CASSPPGLGANEQFF	TRBV7-3	15
CASSLAGGEGYTF	TRBV5-5	13
CASSMTARSEKLFF	TRBV5-4	14
CASTKRTGANSNQPQHF	TRBV12-3/TRBV12-4	17
CASSWGVGTEAFF	TRBV14	13
CASSLGRSGGTDTQYF	TRBV12-3/TRBV12-4	16
CASSLARVPGGTQYF	TRBV7-2	15
CASSFGRGTDTQYF	TRBV11-1	14
CASSFGGAGYGYTF	TRBV5-4	14
CASSEGKGAYSNQPQHF	TRBV25-1	17
CASSLGATGSNTGELFF	TRBV5-5	17
CASSFPGSGELFF	TRBV19	13
CASSLGGRAFIHEQFF	TRBV11-2	16
CASSEEAGGPQTQYF	TRBV25-1	15
CASSERQGEIVTQYF	TRBV5-4	15
CASMRDRSTEAFF	TRBV5-1	13
CASSPKSRALGADTQYF	TRBV7-9	17
CASSFFFTLGQGFNQPQHF	TRBV28	19
CASSLRGASYGYTF	TRBV5-4	14
CASSVRDNEQFF	TRBV9	12
CASRPRARVGTDTQYF	TRBV6-1	16
CASSSPRQGNTGELFF	TRBV27	16
CASSVGTASYEQYF	TRBV9	14
CASTGGWNQPQHF	TRBV6-1	13
CASMTTTGETQYF	TRBV12-3/TRBV12-4	13
CASSRLAGGPYEQFF	TRBV11-2	15
CASTSYTGELFF	TRBV12-3/TRBV12-4	12
CASSLRQGGELVMVSGANVLTF	TRBV4-1	22
CASSLTTGVNGEQYF	TRBV28	15
CASSALDFNEQFF	TRBV5-1	13
CASSPVSAQNIQYF	TRBV3-1	14
CASSKETEAFF	TRBV5-5	11
CASLPGTGDYGYTF	TRBV5-1	14
CASSLRSRNQPQHF	TRBV28	14
CASSLRPGRRGNTIYF	TRBV28	16